The rows below give T cell receptor beta chains drawn from one sample of a study of blood T cells in healthy people across ages. TCRdb itself ran the 5' RACE reads through MiXCR, one entry per CDR3 protein. The sample has approximately 1.5 million distinct CDR3 sequences; about 35% are singletons. What was sequenced was blood. The receptors shown here come from a woman in her 30s in good health. Each CDR3 is given with its conserved first and last residue. Fields, in order: CDR3 protein, CDR3 DNA, V gene, D gene, J gene, clone size. D genes are given only for firm matches. Only part of the rows carry a size: once, few, many, or a class if the clone is expanded.

cdr3_aa: CASSQPGWGGQPQHF
cdr3_nt: TGCGCCAGCAGCCAACCCGGGTGGGGCGGTCAGCCCCAGCATTTT
v_call: TRBV4-1
d_call: .
j_call: TRBJ1-5
clone_size: few

cdr3_aa: CASSYRSDRPSYNEQFF
cdr3_nt: TGTGCCAGCAGTTACCGGTCCGACAGACCCTCCTACAATGAGCAGTTCTTC
v_call: TRBV6-6
d_call: .
j_call: TRBJ2-1
clone_size: .

cdr3_aa: CASSAGGTTEAFF
cdr3_nt: TGTGCCAGCAGCGCAGGGGGGACCACTGAAGCTTTCTTT
v_call: TRBV9
d_call: TRBD1
j_call: TRBJ1-1
clone_size: few

cdr3_aa: CAISFLGQGAKETQYF
cdr3_nt: TGTGCCATCAGTTTTTTGGGACAGGGGGCGAAAGAGACCCAGTACTTC
v_call: TRBV10-3
d_call: TRBD1
j_call: TRBJ2-5
clone_size: .

cdr3_aa: CASSVLSGGREQYF
cdr3_nt: TGTGCCAGCAGCGTCCTCAGCGGGGGACGGGAGCAGTACTTC
v_call: TRBV5-4
d_call: TRBD2
j_call: TRBJ2-5
clone_size: once

cdr3_aa: CSARRDRAGWNYGYTF
cdr3_nt: TGCAGTGCTAGGCGGGACAGGGCAGGTTGGAACTATGGCTACACCTTC
v_call: TRBV20-1
d_call: TRBD1
j_call: TRBJ1-2
clone_size: .

cdr3_aa: CANSPETGRRVDTQYF
cdr3_nt: TGTGCCAACAGCCCTGAGACAGGGAGGAGGGTAGATACGCAGTATTTT
v_call: TRBV2
d_call: .
j_call: TRBJ2-3
clone_size: .

cdr3_aa: CAISVLQSGTYNEQFF
cdr3_nt: TGTGCCATCAGTGTCCTTCAGTCGGGCACCTACAATGAGCAGTTCTTC
v_call: TRBV10-3
d_call: .
j_call: TRBJ2-1
clone_size: few

cdr3_aa: CASGTSGSVGNEQFF
cdr3_nt: TGTGCCAGCGGAACTAGCGGGAGCGTGGGCAATGAGCAGTTCTTC
v_call: TRBV28
d_call: TRBD2
j_call: TRBJ2-1
clone_size: many

cdr3_aa: CASSQGVLYNEQYF
cdr3_nt: TGTGCCAGCAGCCAAGGAGTTCTGTACAATGAGCAGTACTTC
v_call: TRBV3-1
d_call: .
j_call: TRBJ2-7
clone_size: .

cdr3_aa: CSARTTHSSSYNEQFF
cdr3_nt: TGCAGTGCTAGAACGACTCATTCTAGCTCCTACAATGAGCAGTTCTTC
v_call: TRBV20-1
d_call: .
j_call: TRBJ2-1
clone_size: few

cdr3_aa: CAWGTYYGYTF
cdr3_nt: TGTGCCTGGGGGACGTACTATGGCTACACCTTC
v_call: TRBV30
d_call: .
j_call: TRBJ1-2
clone_size: few

cdr3_aa: CSAERQGYDTEAFF
cdr3_nt: TGCAGTGCAGAGAGACAGGGTTACGACACTGAAGCTTTCTTT
v_call: TRBV20-1
d_call: TRBD1
j_call: TRBJ1-1
clone_size: few

cdr3_aa: CSARTKSPQGDSYEQYF
cdr3_nt: TGCAGTGCCAGGACAAAATCCCCACAGGGGGATTCCTACGAGCAGTACTTC
v_call: TRBV20-1
d_call: TRBD1
j_call: TRBJ2-7
clone_size: once

cdr3_aa: CASSLSAVRGLGASDTQYF
cdr3_nt: TGTGCCAGCAGTTTATCAGCGGTTCGGGGTCTCGGAGCCTCAGATACGCAGTATTTT
v_call: TRBV27
d_call: .
j_call: TRBJ2-3
clone_size: .

cdr3_aa: CASSSLAGTTQYF
cdr3_nt: TGTGCCAGCAGTTCTCTCGCCGGGACTACGCAGTATTTT
v_call: TRBV6-5
d_call: .
j_call: TRBJ2-3
clone_size: few